Included here is one T cell receptor beta chain sequence, with context. The antigen is not known. The data were produced by immunoSEQ multiplex PCR, yet TCRdb's version contains in-frame clones alone and is incomplete. Here the sample spans more than 15,000 clones, 73% being singletons. Germline values: CDR1 SGHVS, CDR2 FNYEAQ. The CDR3 contains 15 residues. The J segment lost 8 bases and the V segment lost 5 bases, leaving 7 bases of the junction unmatched. This entry comes from a study of somatic mutations in cytotoxic T cells in rheumatoid arthritis. Turning to the study itself: Some V beta antibody-stained T-cell populations were flow-sorted at nearly 100% purity, including V beta1+ cells sequenced for TCRB. General observations from the study: The study found that the largest CD8+ clone exceeded 20% of CD8+ cells in about an eighth of the roughly 60 patients. Antigenic targets recognized by the expanded CD8+ clones remained undetermined.

The sequenced material came from CD8+ T cells sorted from blood. This sequence joins TRBV7-6 and TRBJ2-1; 12 nucleotides align to TRBD1. This TCR was sampled from a woman aged 60-75 years in good health. The CDR3 reads CASSPRDRGRDEQFF. The DNA of the CDR3 is TGTGCCAGCAGCCCCCGGGACAGGGGGCGGGATGAGCAGTTCTTC.